The 8 T cell receptor beta chains presented below share a single source sample, sequenced in a study of TIL therapy for anti-PD-1-resistant metastatic lung cancer. The immunoSEQ assay was v3. Method: immunoSEQ multiplex PCR; TCRdb's copy keeps in-frame clones and lacks some. The sample lists just over 45,000 clones; around 80% were seen once. Time point defined: pre-treatment sample, taken before nivolumab and TIL therapy. The material sequenced was blood, taken at baseline. The receptors here all came from a man aged 65 to 85 with non-small cell lung cancer.

The chain recombines TRBV27 with TRBJ1-1; 10 positions match TRBD1. Germline V lookup: CDR1 MNHEY, CDR2 SMNVEV (reference sequence). V was clipped by 3 bases and J by 1 base; unmatched bases: 29. This CDR3 comprises 24 residues. The CDR3 DNA sequence: TGTGCCAGCAGTTTTTTCCGTGTCCGGGACAGGGGCCTCTATACCCCACCCTCGAACACTGAAGCTTTCTTT. The encoded protein is CASSFFRVRDRGLYTPPSNTEAFF.

The rearrangement links TRBV19 to TRBJ1-5; D gene unclear. V was shortened by 3 bases and J by 4 bases, with 7 bases between the two germline ends. The CDR3 is 13 amino acids. CDR1 is LNHDA, CDR2 SQIVND, per germline (reference sequence). The CDR3 spells CASSMDPNQPQHF. For the CDR3, the DNA is TGTGCCAGTAGTATGGACCCTAATCAGCCCCAGCATTTT.

This clone turned up a few times. The V gene is TRBV7-8, the J gene TRBJ2-7; the match to TRBD2 covers 8 bases. Germline assignment: CDR1 SGHVS and CDR2 FQNEAQ. The CDR3 has 16 amino acids. Trimming removed 1 base from V and 6 bases from J; junction bases left unmatched: 11. CDR3 sequence (DNA): TGTGCCAGCAGCTTAGGGGGCGGACTAGCTGACCGCGAGCAGTACTTC. This sequence encodes CASSLGGGLADREQYF.

The genes are TRBV6-4 and TRBJ2-3; unclear D gene. The CDR3 is 16 residues long. Deletions cut 0 bases from V and 0 bases from J, with 10 bases between. CDR1 and CDR2 from the germline V gene are MRHNA and SNTAGT. The CDR3 spells CASSDSGYGSTDTQYF. DNA for the CDR3: TGTGCCAGCAGTGACTCGGGTTACGGTAGCACAGATACGCAGTATTTT.

The DNA of the CDR3 is TGTGCCTGGAGTCTGGATCTTTTCGAAAAACTGTTTTTT. Protein product: CAWSLDLFEKLFF. This chain joins TRBV30 and TRBJ1-4; D unresolved. The V end was cut by 2 bases, the J end by 8 bases, with 12 bases between. Germline CDR1 GTSNPN, CDR2 SVGIG (reference sequence). CDR3 length equals 13 residues.

The chain is built from TRBV6-5 and TRBJ2-7, with D unresolved. CDR1 MNHEY and CDR2 SVGAGI come from the germline V gene. CDR3 length: 12 residues. Trimming cost V 2 bases and J 0 bases, with 2 bases left between them. CDR3 in DNA: TGTGCCAGCAGTTACGACTCCTACGAGCAGTACTTC. Its protein product is CASSYDSYEQYF.

The V call is TRBV5-4, the J call TRBJ2-1; D uncertain. Trimming left V 4 bases short and J 0 bases short, with 11 bases between. Germline lookup yields CDR1 SGHNT and CDR2 YYREEE (reference sequence). The CDR3 loop spans 15 amino acids. The CDR3 region is CASSPNMPSYNEQFF. For the CDR3, the DNA is TGTGCCAGCAGCCCTAACATGCCCTCCTACAATGAGCAGTTCTTC.

The chain couples TRBV28 to TRBJ1-1, with D unclear. The CDR3 runs 12 residues. The V end was cut by 9 bases, the J end by 0 bases, with 8 bases between. The germline V gene encodes CDR1 MDHEN and CDR2 SYDVKM. The CDR3 DNA reads TGTGCCAGTTCGACACTGAACACTGAAGCTTTCTTT. It yields the protein CASSTLNTEAFF.